This T cell receptor beta chain appears in the sequencing data of a study of OX40 agonist ivuxolimab in advanced cancers. Study-level information: Enrollees could have had prior anti-PD-1, anti-PD-L1 or anti-CTLA-4 therapy, which more than 30% had received.

The study sampled blood at baseline, cycle 4 day 1, and cycle 7 day 1. Measured with immunoSEQ multiplex PCR; TCRdb has only the in-frame clones, and not every one. The sample consists of approximately 79,000 clones, approximately 83% of them appearing once. The length of the CDR3 is 15 residues. The V gene's germline CDR1 is SGHNT and CDR2 YENEEA. V lost 5 bases to trimming and J lost 0 bases, with 11 bases between them. This chain uses TRBV11-3 with TRBJ1-5; D is undetermined. Material: CD4+ or CD8+ T cells sorted from blood, obtained in a trial of the OX40 agonist ivuxolimab. This TCR was recovered from an adult with an advanced solid tumor such as melanoma, head and neck, liver or kidney cancer. CDR3 protein: CASSPGSISNQPQHF. In DNA form, the CDR3 reads TGTGCCAGCAGCCCCGGGTCCATTAGCAATCAGCCCCAGCATTTT.